What follows are 23 T cell receptor beta chains derived from one specimen sequenced in a study of blood T cell repertoires in COVID-19. Some clones are missing from TCRdb's copy, which holds only in-frame ones; the method was immunoSEQ multiplex PCR. This table has about 330,000 clones, roughly 89% appearing once. The sequencing sample was made of peripheral blood. These receptors came from a man younger than 45 with COVID-19, enrolled during active disease.

The chain uses TRBV11-2 and TRBJ1-2; D is unresolved. CDR1 is SGHAT and CDR2 is FQNNGV in the germline V gene. The CDR3 runs to 12 residues. Deletions cut 3 bases from V and 8 bases from J, with 10 bases between. The CDR3: CASSFLSGGYTF. Written as DNA, the CDR3 is TGTGCCAGCAGCTTTTTGTCCGGGGGCTACACCTTC.

The chain recombines TRBV2 with TRBJ1-2, with TRBD1 as a possible D gene (5 bases). Germline CDR1 SNHLY, CDR2 FYNNEI. Between the trimmed V and J ends, which lost 6 bases and 1 base, there was a span of 6 bases. CDR3 length equals 12 residues. The DNA of the CDR3 is TGTGCCAGCAGCAGGGATAACTATGGCTACACCTTC. Amino acid sequence: CASSRDNYGYTF.

V and J are TRBV11-3 and TRBJ2-7, with a tentative D call TRBD2 (5 bases). The CDR3 sequence is 15 residues long. From germline, CDR1 is SGHNT and CDR2 YENEEA. V lost 1 base, J lost 2 bases, and 12 bases lay in between. The CDR3 here is CASSLGGSGTYEQYF. The CDR3 DNA sequence: TGTGCCAGCAGCTTAGGAGGCTCGGGGACCTACGAGCAGTACTTC.

The rearrangement uses TRBV2 and TRBJ1-4, with 8 bases that match TRBD1. Germline V gene sequence: CDR1 SNHLY, CDR2 FYNNEI. J lost 3 bases, V lost 6 bases, and 12 bases had no gene match. The CDR3 length is 17 residues. CDR3 amino acids: CASRTGRGPYANEKLFF. CDR3 DNA: TGTGCCAGCAGGACGGGCAGGGGGCCGTATGCTAATGAAAAACTGTTTTTT.

The gene calls are TRBV19 and TRBJ2-6, with D possibly TRBD1 on 5 matching bases. CDR3 length: 16 amino acids. Trimming pared 3 bases from V and 3 bases from J, leaving 12 bases between. Germline assignment: CDR1 LNHDA and CDR2 SQIVND (reference sequence). The CDR3 loop reads CASSIWSRDGANVLTF. CDR3 nucleotides: TGTGCCAGTAGTATTTGGAGCAGGGATGGGGCCAACGTCCTGACTTTC.

As for this clone: The sample has other DNA sequences that encode this CDR3 too. V usage is TRBV27 and J usage is TRBJ1-2; the D gene is possibly TRBD1 (6 bases). The CDR3 spans 13 residues. V lost 2 bases to trimming and J lost 2 bases, with 6 bases between them. In germline, CDR1 is MNHEY, CDR2 SMNVEV (reference sequence). This CDR3 reads CASSLGGNYGYTF. The CDR3 DNA reads as TGTGCCAGCAGTTTAGGGGGCAACTATGGCTACACCTTC.

This clone was counted once. The rearrangement uses TRBV5-1 and TRBJ2-7; 7 bases align to TRBD1. The germline CDR1 and CDR2 sequences are SGHRS and YFSETQ. This CDR3 contains 15 residues. The V and J ends lost 4 bases and 6 bases, in that order; junction bases with no gene match: 13. The CDR3 loop is CASSLRDRSPGEQYF. The CDR3 DNA reads as TGCGCCAGCAGCCTCCGGGACAGATCTCCCGGCGAGCAGTACTTC.

The chain links TRBV19 to TRBJ1-1; D ambiguous. CDR1 and CDR2 from the germline V gene are LNHDA and SQIVND (reference sequence). This CDR3 spans 13 amino acids. The V gene lost 2 bases and the J gene lost 3 bases, with 7 bases spanning the gap. The CDR3 bases are TGTGCCAGTAGTATACGAGGGCACACTGAAGCTTTCTTT. Translation: CASSIRGHTEAFF.

V is TRBV20-1 and J is TRBJ1-2; D uncertain. Trimming shortened V by 1 base and J by 8 bases, and 5 bases separated the two germline ends. The CDR3 totals 10 residues. Per the germline V gene, CDR1 is DFQATT and CDR2 is SNEGSKA (reference sequence). DNA for the CDR3: TGCAGTGCTAGAGCGGAGGGCTACACCTTC. Protein product: CSARAEGYTF.

The V and J genes are TRBV5-4 and TRBJ2-3; the match to TRBD2 covers 14 bases. The CDR3 loop spans 15 amino acids. V gave up 3 bases and J gave up 6 bases; unmatched junction bases: 3. The germline gives CDR1 SGHNT, CDR2 YYREEE (reference sequence). CDR3 in amino acids: CASSWGLAGVDTQYF. The CDR3 DNA is TGTGCCAGCAGCTGGGGACTAGCGGGAGTGGATACGCAGTATTTT.

J is TRBJ2-5 and V is TRBV6-5; 7 bases agree with TRBD1. The CDR3 covers 14 residues. V dropped 8 bases and J dropped 0; count of bases not matched to a gene: 6. The germline CDR1 and CDR2 sequences are MNHEY and SVGAGI. The CDR3 DNA reads as TGTGCCAGCGGGACAGATAAGTACCAAGAGACCCAGTACTTC. Its protein is CASGTDKYQETQYF.

The chain recombines TRBV27 with TRBJ1-6; 7 nucleotides align to TRBD1. J lost 4 bases, V lost 2 bases, and 5 bases had no gene match. The germline V gene has CDR1 MNHEY and CDR2 SMNVEV (reference sequence). The CDR3 contains 16 residues. In DNA form, the CDR3 reads TGTGCCAGCAGTTTAACGGGACAGCCATATAATTCACCCCTCCACTTT. This sequence encodes CASSLTGQPYNSPLHF.

The genes are TRBV3-1 (or the pseudogene TRBV3-2) and TRBJ1-5; D gene unclear. Germline V gene sequence: CDR1 LGHDT, CDR2 YNNKEL (reference sequence). The CDR3 spans 18 residues. The V end was cut by 1 base, the J end by 0 bases, with 16 bases between. For the CDR3, the DNA is TGTGCCAGCAGCCAAGCTGATGGCCGACTGTATAGCAATCAGCCCCAGCATTTT. It codes for CASSQADGRLYSNQPQHF.

The chain carries TRBV2 and TRBJ1-1; D is possibly TRBD1 (5 bases). V lost 6 bases and J lost 4, with 15 bases in between. From germline, CDR1 is SNHLY and CDR2 FYNNEI. The CDR3 extends over 14 amino acids. The CDR3 DNA follows: TGTGCCAGCAGAAGGCGGGGGGGTGGCACTGAAGCTTTCTTT. Protein: CASRRRGGGTEAFF.

This clone turned up a few times. The J gene is TRBJ2-7, the V gene TRBV9; 7 nucleotides align to TRBD1. This CDR3 has 15 amino acids. Looked up from germline, CDR1 is SGDLS and CDR2 is YYNGEE. With V trimmed by 0 bases and J by 3 bases, 6 bases remained unmatched. The CDR3 region is CASSVDGTEYYEQYF. The CDR3 DNA is TGTGCCAGCAGCGTAGATGGGACAGAGTACTACGAGCAGTACTTC. Combining the CDR3 with reference TRBV9 and TRBJ2-7 gives the whole variable domain DSGVTQTPKHLITATGQRVTLRCSPRSGDLSVYWYQQSLDQGLQFLIQYYNGEERAKGNILERFSAQQFPDLHSELNLSSLELGDSALYFCASSVDGTEYYEQYFGPGTRLTVT.

V and J are TRBV23-1 and TRBJ1-5, with D hard to call. TRBV23-1 is placed among ORFs of uncertain function. Trimming pared 0 bases from V and 0 bases from J, leaving 6 bases between. The CDR3 is 15 residues long. This chain's CDR3 is CASSQSYNSNQPQHF. CDR3 sequence (DNA): TGCGCCAGCAGTCAATCCTATAATAGCAATCAGCCCCAGCATTTT.

In DNA form, the CDR3 reads TGTGCCAGCAGCTTAGTCTCGGGAGGCCCATTAGAGACCCAGTACTTC. Its protein is CASSLVSGGPLETQYF. The chain couples TRBV7-2 to TRBJ2-5; 7 positions match TRBD2. After removal of 1 base from V and 4 bases from J, the junction contained 9 bases not matched to a gene. This CDR3 spans 16 amino acids. Germline CDR1 is SGHTA and CDR2 is FQGNSA. Looking up the rest from reference TRBV7-2 and TRBJ2-5 gives the full variable domain: GAGVSQSPSNKVTEKGKDVELRCDPISGHTALYWYRQSLGQGLEFLIYFQGNSAPDKSGLPSDRFSAERTGGSVSTLTIQRTQQEDSAVYLCASSLVSGGPLETQYFGPGTRLLVL.

V gene TRBV2 combines with J gene TRBJ2-7; TRBD1 might be the D (6 bases). The V end was cut by 0 bases, the J end by 1 base, with 16 bases between. This CDR3 is 17 amino acids long. Germline CDR1 is SNHLY and CDR2 is FYNNEI. CDR3 protein: CASSEAGAGYSSYEQYF. CDR3 bases: TGTGCCAGCAGTGAAGCGGGGGCAGGGTATTCTTCCTACGAGCAGTACTTC.

The rearrangement joins TRBV7-8 to TRBJ2-3; 7 bases are a match to TRBD1. V shed 2 bases, J shed 3 bases, and the junction held 2 bases outside the gene matches. Germline-derived CDR1 and CDR2 are SGHVS and FQNEAQ. The CDR3 has 14 residues. The CDR3 loop reads CASSLNRGTDTQYF. The DNA of the CDR3 is TGTGCCAGCAGCTTAAACAGGGGAACAGATACGCAGTATTTT. Full variable domain (missing parts from reference TRBV7-8 and TRBJ2-3): GAGVSQSPRYKVAKRGQDVALRCDPISGHVSLFWYQQALGQGPEFLTYFQNEAQLDKSGLPSDRFFAERPEGSVSTLKIQRTQQEDSAVYLCASSLNRGTDTQYFGPGTRLTVL.

The chain carries TRBV7-2 and TRBJ2-7; perhaps TRBD2 as D (6 bases). CDR3 length: 15 amino acids. Trimming cost V 5 bases and J 0 bases, with 14 bases left between them. The germline gives CDR1 SGHTA, CDR2 FQGNSA. The CDR3 is CASSILGGSSYEQYF. The CDR3 DNA is TGTGCCAGCAGCATACTCGGGGGTAGCTCCTACGAGCAGTACTTC.

The chain has TRBV6-5 and TRBJ2-5, with TRBD1 as a possible D gene (6 bases). Germline V gene sequence: CDR1 MNHEY, CDR2 SVGAGI. V lost 4 bases to trimming and J lost 0 bases, with 12 bases between them. This CDR3 has 15 amino acids. The CDR3 sequence: CASSWGPPYQETQYF. The CDR3 nucleotides are TGTGCCAGCAGTTGGGGGCCCCCGTACCAAGAGACCCAGTACTTC.

The J gene is TRBJ2-1, the V gene TRBV11-2; TRBD1 is a possible D gene (6 bases). V was cut by 5 bases and J by 5 bases, with 25 bases left in between. The CDR3 spans 18 residues. Germline loops: CDR1 SGHAT, CDR2 FQNNGV. CDR3 protein: CASSQWPVGARSNNEQFF. CDR3 nucleotides: TGTGCCAGCAGCCAATGGCCGGTGGGGGCTCGATCAAACAATGAGCAGTTCTTC.

V and J are TRBV29-1 and TRBJ2-5; D call uncertain. V gave up 0 bases and J gave up 5 bases, with 19 bases separating them. The CDR3 contains 16 residues. Germline V gives CDR1 SQVTM, CDR2 ANQGSEA. The CDR3 here is CSVEERPLEGRETQYF. The CDR3, as DNA: TGCAGCGTTGAAGAGCGTCCCCTAGAAGGTCGGGAGACCCAGTACTTC.